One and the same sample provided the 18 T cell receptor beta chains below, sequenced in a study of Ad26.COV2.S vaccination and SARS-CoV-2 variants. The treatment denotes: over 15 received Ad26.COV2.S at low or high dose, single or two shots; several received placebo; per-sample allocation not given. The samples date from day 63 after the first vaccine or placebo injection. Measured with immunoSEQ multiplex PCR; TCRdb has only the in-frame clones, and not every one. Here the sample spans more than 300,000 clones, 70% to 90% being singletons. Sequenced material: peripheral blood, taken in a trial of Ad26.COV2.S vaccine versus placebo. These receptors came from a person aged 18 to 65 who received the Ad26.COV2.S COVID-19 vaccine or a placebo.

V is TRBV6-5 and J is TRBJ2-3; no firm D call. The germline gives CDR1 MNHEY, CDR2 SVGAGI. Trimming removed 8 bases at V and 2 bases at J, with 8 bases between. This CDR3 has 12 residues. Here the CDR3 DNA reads TGTGCCAGCCGCGTACTCACAGATACGCAGTATTTT. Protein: CASRVLTDTQYF.

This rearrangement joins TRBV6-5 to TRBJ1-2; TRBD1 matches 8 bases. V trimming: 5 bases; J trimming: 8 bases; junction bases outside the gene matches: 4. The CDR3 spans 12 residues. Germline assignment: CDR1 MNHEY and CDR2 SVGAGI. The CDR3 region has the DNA TGTGCCAGCAGTAACTACAGGGGGGGCTACACCTTC. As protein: CASSNYRGGYTF.

The DNA of the CDR3 is TGTGCCAGCAGTTGGGGTTCCCAGCGGGAGGGCCGCTACGAGCAGTACTTC. This gives the protein CASSWGSQREGRYEQYF. The V and J genes are TRBV27 and TRBJ2-7, with 10 bases matching TRBD2. The CDR3 has 17 amino acids. Germline V gene lookup returns CDR1 MNHEY and CDR2 SMNVEV (reference sequence). V dropped 4 bases and J dropped 3; count of bases not matched to a gene: 12.

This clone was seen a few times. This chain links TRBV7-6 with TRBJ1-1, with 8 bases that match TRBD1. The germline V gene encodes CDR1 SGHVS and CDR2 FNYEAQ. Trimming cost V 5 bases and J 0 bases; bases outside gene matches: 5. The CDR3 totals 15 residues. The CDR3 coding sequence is TGTGCCAGCAGCCCTTGGACAGGGATGAACACTGAAGCTTTCTTT. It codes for CASSPWTGMNTEAFF. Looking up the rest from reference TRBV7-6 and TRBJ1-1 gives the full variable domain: GAGVSQSPRYKVTKRGQDVALRCDPISGHVSLYWYRQALGQGPEFLTYFNYEAQQDKSGLPNDRFSAERPEGSISTLTIQRTEQRDSAMYRCASSPWTGMNTEAFFGQGTRLTVV.

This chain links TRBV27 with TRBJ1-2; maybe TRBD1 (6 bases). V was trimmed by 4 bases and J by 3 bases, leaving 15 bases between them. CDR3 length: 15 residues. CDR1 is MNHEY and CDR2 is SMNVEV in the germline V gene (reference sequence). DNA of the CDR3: TGTGCCAGCAGTTCAGCAGGGGCAGGTGACTATGGCTACACCTTC. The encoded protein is CASSSAGAGDYGYTF.

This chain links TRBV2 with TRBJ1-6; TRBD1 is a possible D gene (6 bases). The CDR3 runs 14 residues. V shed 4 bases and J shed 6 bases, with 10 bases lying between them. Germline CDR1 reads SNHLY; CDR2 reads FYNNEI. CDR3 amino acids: CASSGEGVNSPLHF. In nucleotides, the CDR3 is TGTGCCAGCAGTGGGGAGGGGGTTAATTCACCCCTCCACTTT.

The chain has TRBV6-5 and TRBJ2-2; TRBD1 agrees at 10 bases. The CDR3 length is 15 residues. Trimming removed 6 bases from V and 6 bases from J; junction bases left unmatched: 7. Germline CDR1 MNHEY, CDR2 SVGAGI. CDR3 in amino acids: CASRGWDRGAGELFF. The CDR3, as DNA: TGTGCCAGCAGGGGTTGGGACAGGGGTGCCGGGGAGCTGTTTTTT.

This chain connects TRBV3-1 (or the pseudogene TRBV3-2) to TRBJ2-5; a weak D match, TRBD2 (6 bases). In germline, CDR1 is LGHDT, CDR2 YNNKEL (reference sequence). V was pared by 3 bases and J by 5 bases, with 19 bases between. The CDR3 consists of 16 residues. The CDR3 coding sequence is TGTGCCAGCAGCCATTATGGAGGCGGGGATCAGGAGACCCAGTACTTC. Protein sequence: CASSHYGGGDQETQYF.

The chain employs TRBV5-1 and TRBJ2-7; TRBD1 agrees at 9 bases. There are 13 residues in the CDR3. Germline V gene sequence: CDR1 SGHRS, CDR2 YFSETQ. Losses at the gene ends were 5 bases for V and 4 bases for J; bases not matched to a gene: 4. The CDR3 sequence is CASSTGGKYEQYF. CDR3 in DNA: TGCGCCAGCAGTACAGGGGGCAAATACGAGCAGTACTTC.

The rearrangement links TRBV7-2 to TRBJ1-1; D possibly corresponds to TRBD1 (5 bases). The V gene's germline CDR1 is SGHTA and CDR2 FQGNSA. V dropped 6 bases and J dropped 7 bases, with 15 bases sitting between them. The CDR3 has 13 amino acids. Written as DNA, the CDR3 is TGTGCCAGCAGGCCTACAGGACCTGGTGAAGCTTTCTTT. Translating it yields CASRPTGPGEAFF. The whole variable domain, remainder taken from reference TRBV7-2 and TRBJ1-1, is GAGVSQSPSNKVTEKGKDVELRCDPISGHTALYWYRQSLGQGLEFLIYFQGNSAPDKSGLPSDRFSAERTGGSVSTLTIQRTQQEDSAVYLCASRPTGPGEAFFGQGTRLTVV.

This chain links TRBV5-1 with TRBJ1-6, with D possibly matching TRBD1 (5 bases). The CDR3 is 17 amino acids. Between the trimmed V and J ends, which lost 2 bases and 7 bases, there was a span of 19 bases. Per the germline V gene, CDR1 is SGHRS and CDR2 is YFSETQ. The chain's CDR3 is CASSFSRRDSGNSPLHF. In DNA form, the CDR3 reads TGCGCCAGCAGCTTTTCAAGGCGAGACAGTGGAAATTCACCCCTCCACTTT.

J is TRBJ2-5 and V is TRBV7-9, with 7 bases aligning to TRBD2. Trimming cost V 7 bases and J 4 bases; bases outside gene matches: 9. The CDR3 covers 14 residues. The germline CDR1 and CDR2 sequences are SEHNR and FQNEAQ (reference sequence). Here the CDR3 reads CASNPDGEGETQYF. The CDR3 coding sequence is TGTGCCAGCAACCCCGACGGGGAGGGAGAGACCCAGTACTTC.

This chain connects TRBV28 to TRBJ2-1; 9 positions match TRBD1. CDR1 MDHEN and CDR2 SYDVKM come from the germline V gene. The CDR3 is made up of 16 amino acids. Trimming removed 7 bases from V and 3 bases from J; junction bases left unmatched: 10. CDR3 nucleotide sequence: TGTGCCAGCACCCGAAGGGGGACAGGGTACTACAATGAGCAGTTCTTC. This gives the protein CASTRRGTGYYNEQFF.

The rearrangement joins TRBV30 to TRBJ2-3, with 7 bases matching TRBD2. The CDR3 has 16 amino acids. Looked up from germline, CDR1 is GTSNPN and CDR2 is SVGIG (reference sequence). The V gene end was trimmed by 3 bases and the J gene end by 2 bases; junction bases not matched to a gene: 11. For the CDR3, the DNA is TGTGCCTGGAGGGGTAAAATTGCGGGAGTCACAGATACGCAGTATTTT. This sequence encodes CAWRGKIAGVTDTQYF.

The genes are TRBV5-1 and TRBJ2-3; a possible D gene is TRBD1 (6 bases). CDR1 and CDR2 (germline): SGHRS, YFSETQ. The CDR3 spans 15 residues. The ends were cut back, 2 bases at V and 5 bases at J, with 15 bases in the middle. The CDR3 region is CASSFDRHARDTQYF. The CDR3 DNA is TGCGCCAGCAGCTTTGACAGGCATGCAAGAGATACGCAGTATTTT.

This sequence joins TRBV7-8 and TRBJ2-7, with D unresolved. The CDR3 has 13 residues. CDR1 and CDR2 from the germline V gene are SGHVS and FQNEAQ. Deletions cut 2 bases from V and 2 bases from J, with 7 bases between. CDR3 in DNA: TGTGCCAGCAGCTTACTCACAACCTACGAGCAGTACTTC. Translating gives CASSLLTTYEQYF. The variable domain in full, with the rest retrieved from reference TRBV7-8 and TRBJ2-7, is GAGVSQSPRYKVAKRGQDVALRCDPISGHVSLFWYQQALGQGPEFLTYFQNEAQLDKSGLPSDRFFAERPEGSVSTLKIQRTQQEDSAVYLCASSLLTTYEQYFGPGTRLTVT.

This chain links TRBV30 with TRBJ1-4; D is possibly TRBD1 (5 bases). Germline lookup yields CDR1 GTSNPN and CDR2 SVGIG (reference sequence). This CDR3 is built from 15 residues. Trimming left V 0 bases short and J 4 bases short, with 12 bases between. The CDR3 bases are TGTGCCTGGAGTGTACTGGCAGGGCATAATGAAAAACTGTTTTTT. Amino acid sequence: CAWSVLAGHNEKLFF.

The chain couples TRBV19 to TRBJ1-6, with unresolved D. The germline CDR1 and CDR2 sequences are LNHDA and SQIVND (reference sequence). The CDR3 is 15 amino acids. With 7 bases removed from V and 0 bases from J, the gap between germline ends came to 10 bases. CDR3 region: CASMDGSSYNSPLHF. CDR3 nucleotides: TGTGCCAGTATGGACGGAAGCTCCTATAATTCACCCCTCCACTTT.